This T cell receptor beta chain comes out of a study of shared clonotypes between healthy human individuals. Study-level background: Each donor contributed plates that comprised three CD4 naive, three CD4 memory, two CD8 naive and one CD8 memory.

At deep level, the assay was performed. An even split of each subset's genomic DNA across several immunoSEQ plates was performed. This table comes from immunoSEQ multiplex PCR, and its TCRdb copy is limited to in-frame clones, with some not included. The table lists roughly 1.5 million clones, roughly 98% of them singletons. General study results and limits: Enrolling few donors narrowed the genetic and exposure-history diversity that was represented.

To note about this clone: The antigen remains unidentified.

The J segment lost 0 bases and the V segment lost 5 bases, leaving 3 bases of the junction unmatched. Germline V CDR1 and CDR2: SGHTA, FQGNSA. CDR3 size: 15 residues. Specimen: naive CD4+ T cells sorted from blood. Subset described: CD45RA+ positively selected. The origin of this receptor is a young man in good health. This chain connects TRBV7-2 to TRBJ1-2; 10 nucleotides align to TRBD1. CDR3: CASSRQGATNYGYTF. Here the CDR3 DNA reads TGTGCCAGCAGCCGACAGGGGGCGACTAACTATGGCTACACCTTC.